The rows below give T cell receptor beta chains drawn from one sample of a study of monozygotic twins with inflammatory bowel disease. TCRdb reprocessed the 5' RACE reads and stores each CDR3 protein as one record, lacking DNA. The sample includes approximately 330,000 distinct CDR3 sequences. Specimen: blood. The receptors come from a human donor with ulcerative colitis or Crohn's disease, or a healthy co-twin of an affected twin (not recorded which). Each CDR3 is given with its conserved first and last residue.

j_call | v_call | cdr3_aa
TRBJ2-3 | TRBV7-9 | CASSLVMTDTQYF
TRBJ2-1 | TRBV20-1 | CSARGTSGSSYNEQFF
TRBJ2-1 | TRBV5-5 | CASSLGREYNEQFF
TRBJ1-1 | TRBV20-1 | CSARSGALNTEAFF
TRBJ2-3 | TRBV11-2 | CASSPGAGLSTDTQYF
TRBJ2-1 | TRBV20-1 | CSASRGYNEQFF
TRBJ2-7 | TRBV20-1 | CSAALGPGGESDEQYF
TRBJ2-7 | TRBV9 | CASSVDPGTGGYEQYF
TRBJ1-6 | TRBV5-1 | CASSLEPGTYNSPLHF
TRBJ2-7 | TRBV7-8 | CASGLGHASYEQYF
TRBJ2-7 | TRBV28 | CASSSPKTSVYEQYF
TRBJ2-3 | TRBV12-3/TRBV12-4 | CASSRGTDTQYF
TRBJ2-7 | TRBV5-1 | CASSLTTGYEQYF
TRBJ2-1 | TRBV20-1 | CSARRGGYNEQFF
TRBJ2-7 | TRBV9 | CASSVSPASYEQYF
TRBJ1-1 | TRBV9 | CASSPGGGTRGMNTEAFF
TRBJ2-1 | TRBV20-1 | CSASKEAGGYNEQFF
TRBJ2-1 | TRBV10-1 | CASSDPLSAGSYNEQFF
TRBJ2-1 | TRBV6-5 | CASSFGRNNEQFF
TRBJ2-1 | TRBV6-5 | CASRASGGEQFF
TRBJ2-3 | TRBV10-3 | CAISESPSTAGADTQYF
TRBJ2-6 | TRBV5-1 | CASSLGPQSGANVLTF
TRBJ2-1 | TRBV5-1 | CASSLGTNRHNEQFF
TRBJ2-5 | TRBV19 | CASSIWGPDVETQYF
TRBJ2-2 | TRBV5-4 | CAWRGGSGELFF
TRBJ2-2 | TRBV2 | CASTRAGELFF
TRBJ1-1 | TRBV5-5 | CASSLARGQGAEAFF
TRBJ2-3 | TRBV27 | CASSLKTRGDTQYF
TRBJ2-3 | TRBV7-2 | CASSHRSGAGTDTQYF
TRBJ1-4 | TRBV7-9 | CASSSAREINEKLFF
TRBJ2-3 | TRBV18 | CASSARLAASTDTQYF
TRBJ2-1 | TRBV19 | CASSIDRGGSEQFF
TRBJ2-7 | TRBV5-1 | CASSFPRGGEQYF
TRBJ2-1 | TRBV28 | CASSLQGWNEQFF
TRBJ1-2 | TRBV5-1 | CASSPKDSLYGYTF
TRBJ2-5 | TRBV7-2 | CASSADRDRGQETQYF
TRBJ2-5 | TRBV11-2 | CASSPAPGAQYF
TRBJ2-6 | TRBV5-1 | CASSPTTSGSNVLTF
TRBJ2-5 | TRBV7-9 | CASSLLPWTGQETQYF
TRBJ1-1 | TRBV6-1 | CASMRLRGNTEAFF
TRBJ1-1 | TRBV4-3 | CASSQDSFRSEAFF
TRBJ2-7 | TRBV28 | CASSRGPGSFRQYF
TRBJ2-1 | TRBV11-2 | CASSSDYYNEQFF
TRBJ2-7 | TRBV10-2 | CASSESRGAHAKQYF
TRBJ2-1 | TRBV4-1 | CASSLTSGRLDEQFF
TRBJ2-3 | TRBV5-4 | CASSFDGGVRDTQYF
TRBJ2-7 | TRBV25-1 | CASSDNAGGEQYF
TRBJ2-7 | TRBV21-1 | CASSKAGGTGEYEQYF
TRBJ2-5 | TRBV5-1 | CASSTGWRGETQYF
TRBJ2-3 | TRBV10-1 | CASSDGSASGENTQYF
TRBJ1-6 | TRBV5-5 | CASSLGLRDRGSPLHF
TRBJ2-7 | TRBV29-1 | CSVEDSQLESYEQYF
TRBJ2-3 | TRBV3-1 | CASSPVRVKLYF